The table lists the clone carrying this TCR beta chain with many counts. Every patient underwent thyroid surgery untreated. Germline assignment: CDR1 SGHTA and CDR2 FQGTGA. Trimming at V came to 5 bases and at J to 5 bases, leaving 12 bases not matched to a gene. The CDR3 runs 16 residues. TCRdb reanalyzed the PCR reads via MiXCR. The repertoire includes around 15,000 clones, about a quarter of them detected once, and 22% sits in the top ten. The data derive from a study of metastatic and nonmetastatic thyroid tumors. The clonotype originates from a female donor with papillary thyroid cancer or a benign thyroid nodule (not recorded which). Some clones in this sample may be carry-over from other donors' samples. V gene TRBV7-3 combines with J gene TRBJ2-5, with TRBD1 matching 9 bases. The sequenced sample was tumor tissue. CDR3 in amino acids: CASSQTGGGWRETQYF. For the CDR3, the DNA is TGTGCCAGCAGCCAAACAGGGGGCGGTTGGCGGGAGACCCAGTACTTC.